These 9 T cell receptor beta chains were sequenced from one sample in a study of monozygotic twins with inflammatory bowel disease. TCRdb re-called the 5' RACE reads and catalogs CDR3 proteins one per entry, DNA excluded. With some 330,000 distinct CDR3 sequences in the sample, the ten largest clones hold 5% to 6%. Sequences were obtained from blood. These receptor sequences come from a human donor with ulcerative colitis or Crohn's disease, or a healthy co-twin of an affected twin (not recorded which).

The chain employs TRBV20-1 and TRBJ2-7; TCRdb returns TRBD1, unconfirmable since there is no DNA. Looked up from germline, CDR1 is DFQATT and CDR2 is SNEGSKA (reference sequence). This CDR3 comprises 15 residues. The CDR3 sequence: CSARDGTGAIYEQYF.

The rearrangement joins TRBV7-3 to TRBJ2-6. Germline loops: CDR1 SGHTA, CDR2 FQGTGA. The CDR3 is made up of 16 amino acids. This CDR3 is CASSQNFWTGANVLTF.

The V call is TRBV20-1, the J call TRBJ2-7; the D gene TCRdb calls, TRBD1, cannot be checked with no DNA. Germline CDR1 and CDR2: DFQATT and SNEGSKA (reference sequence). CDR3 length equals 15 residues. Here the CDR3 reads CSASLPGDALAEQYF.

The rearrangement joins TRBV7-9 to TRBJ1-3; there is no DNA to check the TCRdb D call of TRBD1. This CDR3 region has 13 residues. Germline V gene sequence: CDR1 SEHNR, CDR2 FQNEAQ (reference sequence). CDR3 region: CASSFRDGNTIYF.

This rearrangement joins TRBV6-1 to TRBJ2-3; TCRdb returns TRBD1, unconfirmable since there is no DNA. CDR1 and CDR2 from the germline V gene are MNHNS and SASEGT. The CDR3 has 17 residues. The CDR3 sequence: CARREGQGANGADTQYF.

The CDR3 loop is CASSLGRAFAGANVLTF. This rearrangement joins TRBV5-1 to TRBJ2-6. Germline V CDR1 and CDR2: SGHRS, YFSETQ. This CDR3 is 17 amino acids long.

V usage is TRBV7-9 and J usage is TRBJ2-3; TCRdb calls TRBD2, which cannot be checked without DNA. The CDR3 length is 16 residues. Germline loops: CDR1 SEHNR, CDR2 FQNEAQ (reference sequence). CDR3 loop: CASSTQRESFTDTQYF.

The chain recombines TRBV4-2 with TRBJ1-4; without DNA, the TCRdb call of TRBD1 cannot be checked. Germline V CDR1 and CDR2: LGHNA, YNFKEQ. This CDR3 comprises 14 residues. CDR3 in amino acids: CASSQEGRGEKLFF.

This CDR3 is CASSQTGSANQPQHF. The chain carries TRBV5-1 and TRBJ1-5; lacking DNA, the TRBD1 call made by TCRdb goes unchecked. CDR3 size: 15 residues. CDR1 is SGHRS and CDR2 is YFSETQ in the germline V gene.